This T cell receptor (beta chain) was identified in a study of CD8 T cells in Susac syndrome. An input of roughly 0.5 to 1 ug of RNA was subjected to reverse transcription using random hexamers. Via MiXCR, TCRdb re-called the immunoSEQ multiplex PCR reads, giving one row per CDR3 protein. The sample lists approximately 110,000 distinct CDR3 sequences, around 94% occurring once. This receptor was taken from a human donor in good health. The sequenced sample consisted of CD4+ T cells from PBMCs.

The CDR3 protein is CASSSPTGYSNQPQHF. CDR3 sequence (DNA): TGTGCCAGCAGCTCACCGACAGGATATAGCAATCAGCCCCAGCATTTT. The chain carries TRBV7-2 and TRBJ1-5, with D perhaps matching TRBD1 (6 bases). The CDR3 length is 16 residues. Germline CDR1 reads SGHTA; CDR2 reads FQGNSA. Trimming left V 4 bases short and J 0 bases short, with 13 bases between.